This entry lists 2 T cell receptor beta chains sequenced from one sample in a study of T cells in Graves' hyperthyroidism and ophthalmopathy. Amplification targeted TCR beta CDR3 regions from RNA transcripts. First-round RT-PCR with HTBI primers amplified the TCR CDR3 region. From the multiplex PCR reads, TCRdb called clonotypes with MiXCR, one entry per CDR3 protein. The table lists about 400,000 distinct CDR3 sequences, about 15% of them singletons. The sequencing sample was made of blood. The receptor set was obtained from a man younger than 35 with Graves' ophthalmopathy.

The rearrangement joins TRBV7-4 to TRBJ1-4; D is uncertain. Trimming took off 5 bases at V and 8 bases at J, with 15 bases between the two ends. CDR1 SGHVT and CDR2 SQSDAQ come from the germline V gene. This CDR3 contains 14 residues. CDR3 in amino acids: CASSQSVPGEKLFF. The CDR3 DNA is TGTGCCAGCAGCCAGAGCGTCCCTGGAGAAAAACTGTTTTTT. The entire variable domain, with the rest obtained from reference TRBV7-4 and TRBJ1-4, is as follows: GAGVSQSPRYKVAKRGRDVALRCDSISGHVTLYWYRQTLGQGSEVLTYSQSDAQRDKSGRPSGRFSAERPERSVSTLKIQRTEQGDSAVYLCASSQSVPGEKLFFGSGTQLSVL.

This clonotype has at least ten counts. This chain connects TRBV12-3 or TRBV12-4 to TRBJ2-3; TRBD2 aligns across 14 bases. V lost 4 bases, J lost 5 bases, and 5 bases stayed unmatched. The CDR3 loop spans 16 amino acids. CDR3: CASSWGLAGAGDTQYF. The CDR3 nucleotides are TGTGCCAGCAGTTGGGGACTAGCGGGAGCCGGAGATACGCAGTATTTT.